Each of the 3 T cell receptor beta chains below was sequenced from the same sample in a study of CD8+ T cells in alopecia areata. The sample's treatment: oral pan-JAK inhibitor, 5-10 mg twice daily. RNA, once extracted, was reverse transcribed into cDNA for use as the sequencing template. The table came from immunoSEQ multiplex PCR; TCRdb's copy has only in-frame clones and leaves some out. The data hold 250,000 to 300,000 clones, with 58% observed a single time. The sequencing used CD4+ T cells sorted from blood, collected at week 24, from a patient treated with tofacitinib. Receptors originate from a human donor with alopecia areata.

The V call is TRBV2, the J call TRBJ2-7; TRBD2 might be the D (6 bases). The V end lost 4 bases, the J end lost 1 base, and 14 bases lay between the germline ends. This CDR3 has 15 amino acids. Germline V CDR1 and CDR2: SNHLY, FYNNEI. CDR3 sequence: CASSVGGVGSYEQYF. CDR3 in DNA: TGTGCCAGCAGTGTTGGCGGGGTCGGGTCCTACGAGCAGTACTTC.

The chain joins TRBV28 to TRBJ1-2; 9 bases map to TRBD1. The CDR3 loop spans 17 amino acids. Per germline, CDR1 MDHEN and CDR2 SYDVKM. With 8 bases clipped from V and 4 bases from J, the junction kept 17 bases outside the gene matches. The chain's CDR3 is CASAPGTGLLALYGYTF. CDR3 bases: TGTGCCAGCGCCCCCGGGACAGGGCTCCTCGCTCTCTATGGCTACACCTTC.

This clone was recorded a few times. The sample holds other DNA sequences that translate to the same CDR3. The CDR3 DNA reads TGCAGCGTTGGCCGAGACAGGGGCACAGATACGCAGTATTTT. It encodes CSVGRDRGTDTQYF. V usage is TRBV29-1 and J usage is TRBJ2-3, with 7 positions matching TRBD1. V was pared by 4 bases and J by 1 base, with 5 bases of the junction left unmatched. Germline V gene data show CDR1 as SQVTM and CDR2 as ANQGSEA. The CDR3 is made up of 14 amino acids.